The rows below give T cell receptor beta chains drawn from one sample of a study of cytomegalovirus exposure and HLA in healthy donors. The method was immunoSEQ multiplex PCR; TCRdb's version includes in-frame clones alone and lacks a portion of them. The sample holds more than 90,000 clones; more than 75% are singletons and the top ten take around 5%. Sequences were obtained from PBMCs. These TCRs come from a man between 18 and 29 years old in good health and CMV-seronegative. The CDR3 runs from the conserved cysteine through the conserved F or W. D genes are given only for firm matches. Size is stated for part of the rows, as once, few or many counts, or as a class when the clone is expanded.

d_call	clone_size	v_call	j_call	cdr3_aa	cdr3_nt
TRBD1	NA	TRBV7-9	TRBJ1-4	CASSPRQGVVEKLFF	TGTGCCAGCAGCCCACGACAGGGAGTAGTTGAAAAACTGTTTTTT
NA	few	TRBV4-2	TRBJ1-1	CASMLAPNTEAFF	TGTGCCAGCATGCTGGCCCCGAACACTGAAGCTTTCTTT
NA	once	TRBV7-9	TRBJ2-7	CASSGDSVEQYF	TGTGCCAGCAGCGGGGACTCCGTTGAGCAGTACTTC
TRBD2	NA	TRBV2	TRBJ2-5	CASRVAGFQETQYF	TGTGCCAGCAGGGTAGCGGGGTTCCAAGAGACCCAGTACTTC
TRBD2	NA	TRBV2	TRBJ2-3	CASARTSGGSTDTQYF	TGTGCCAGCGCTCGTACTAGCGGGGGGAGCACAGATACGCAGTATTTT
NA	NA	TRBV7-9	TRBJ2-5	CASSFESGQETQYF	TGTGCCAGCAGCTTCGAGAGCGGACAAGAGACCCAGTACTTC
TRBD1	NA	TRBV5-1	TRBJ1-6	CASSLAGGQGASPLHF	TGCGCCAGCAGCTTGGCGGGGGGACAGGGGGCCTCACCCCTCCACTTT
NA	NA	TRBV27	TRBJ1-1	CASSEYRSGRNTEAFF	TGTGCCAGCAGCGAATATAGGAGTGGGAGGAACACTGAAGCTTTCTTT
TRBD1	NA	TRBV5-1	TRBJ1-2	CASSEMGQDYYGYTF	TGCGCCAGCAGCGAGATGGGACAGGACTACTATGGCTACACCTTC
NA	NA	TRBV6-1	TRBJ1-2	CASRGQGWGGYTF	TGTGCCAGCAGGGGCCAGGGCTGGGGTGGCTACACCTTC
TRBD1	few	TRBV27	TRBJ2-7	CASSWDRGQEQYF	TGTGCCAGCAGTTGGGACAGGGGTCAGGAGCAGTACTTC
TRBD1	NA	TRBV19	TRBJ2-7	CASSGRDRGLYEQYF	TGTGCCAGTAGCGGTCGGGACAGGGGGTTATACGAGCAGTACTTC
NA	NA	TRBV27	TRBJ1-2	CASSDSSNYGYTF	TGTGCCAGCAGCGACAGTTCTAACTATGGCTACACCTTC